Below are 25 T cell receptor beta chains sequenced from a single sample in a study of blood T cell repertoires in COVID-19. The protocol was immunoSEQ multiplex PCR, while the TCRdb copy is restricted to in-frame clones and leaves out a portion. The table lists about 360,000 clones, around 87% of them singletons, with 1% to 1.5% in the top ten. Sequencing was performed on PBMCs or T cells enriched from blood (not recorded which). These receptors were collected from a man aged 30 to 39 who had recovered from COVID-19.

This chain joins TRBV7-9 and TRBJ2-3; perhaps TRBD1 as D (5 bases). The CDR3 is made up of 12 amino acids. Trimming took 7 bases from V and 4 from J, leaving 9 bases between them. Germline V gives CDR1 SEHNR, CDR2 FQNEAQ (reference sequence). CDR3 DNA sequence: TGTGCCAGCAATTGGGGCCCAGATACGCAGTATTTT. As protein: CASNWGPDTQYF.

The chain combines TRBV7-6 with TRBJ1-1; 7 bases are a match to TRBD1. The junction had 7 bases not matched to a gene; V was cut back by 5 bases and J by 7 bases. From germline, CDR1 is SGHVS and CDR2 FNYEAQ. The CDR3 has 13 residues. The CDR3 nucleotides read TGTGCCAGCAGCATTCCCGGGACAGATGAAGCTTTCTTT. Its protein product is CASSIPGTDEAFF.

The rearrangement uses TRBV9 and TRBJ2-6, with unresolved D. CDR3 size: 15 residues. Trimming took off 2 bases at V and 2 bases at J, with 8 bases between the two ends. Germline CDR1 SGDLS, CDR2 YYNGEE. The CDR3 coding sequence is TGTGCCAGCAGCGTCGGTGTCGCTGGGGCCAACGTCCTGACTTTC. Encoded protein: CASSVGVAGANVLTF.

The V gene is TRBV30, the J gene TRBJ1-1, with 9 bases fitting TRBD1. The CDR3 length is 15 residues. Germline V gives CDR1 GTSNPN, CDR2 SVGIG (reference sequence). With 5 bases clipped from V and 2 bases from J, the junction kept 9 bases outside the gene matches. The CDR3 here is CAWGPTGGLNTEAFF. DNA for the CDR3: TGTGCCTGGGGTCCGACAGGGGGACTTAACACTGAAGCTTTCTTT.

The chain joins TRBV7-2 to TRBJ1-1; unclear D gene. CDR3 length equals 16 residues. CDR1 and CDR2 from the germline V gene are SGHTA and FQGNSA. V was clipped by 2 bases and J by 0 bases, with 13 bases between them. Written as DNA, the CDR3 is TGTGCCAGCAGCTTATTCCAGGCCTCTATGAACACTGAAGCTTTCTTT. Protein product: CASSLFQASMNTEAFF. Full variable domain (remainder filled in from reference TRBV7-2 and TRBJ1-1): GAGVSQSPSNKVTEKGKDVELRCDPISGHTALYWYRQSLGQGLEFLIYFQGNSAPDKSGLPSDRFSAERTGGSVSTLTIQRTQQEDSAVYLCASSLFQASMNTEAFFGQGTRLTVV.

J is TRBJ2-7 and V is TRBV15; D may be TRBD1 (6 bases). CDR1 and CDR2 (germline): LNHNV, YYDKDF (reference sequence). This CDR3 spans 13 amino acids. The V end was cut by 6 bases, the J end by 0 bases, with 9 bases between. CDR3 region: CATRRTASYEQYF. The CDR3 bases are TGTGCCACCAGAAGGACAGCCTCCTACGAGCAGTACTTC.

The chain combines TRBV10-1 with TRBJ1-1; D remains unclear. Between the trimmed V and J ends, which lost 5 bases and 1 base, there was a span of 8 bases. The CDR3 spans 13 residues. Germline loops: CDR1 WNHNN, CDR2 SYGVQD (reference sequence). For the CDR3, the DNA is TGCGCCAGCAGTCTACAGACGAACACTGAAGCTTTCTTT. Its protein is CASSLQTNTEAFF.

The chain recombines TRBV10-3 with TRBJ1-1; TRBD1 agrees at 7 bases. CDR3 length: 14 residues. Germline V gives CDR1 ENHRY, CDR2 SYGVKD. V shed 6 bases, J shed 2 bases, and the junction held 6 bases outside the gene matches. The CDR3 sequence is CAIRADRYNTEAFF. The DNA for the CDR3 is TGTGCCATCAGGGCGGACAGGTATAACACTGAAGCTTTCTTT.

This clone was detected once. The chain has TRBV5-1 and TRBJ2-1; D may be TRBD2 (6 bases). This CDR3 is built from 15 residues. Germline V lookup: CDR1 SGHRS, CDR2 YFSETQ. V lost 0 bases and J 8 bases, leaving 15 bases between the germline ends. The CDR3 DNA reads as TGCGCCAGCAGCTTGGGCGGGACGGGATATTATGAGCAGTTCTTC. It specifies CASSLGGTGYYEQFF.

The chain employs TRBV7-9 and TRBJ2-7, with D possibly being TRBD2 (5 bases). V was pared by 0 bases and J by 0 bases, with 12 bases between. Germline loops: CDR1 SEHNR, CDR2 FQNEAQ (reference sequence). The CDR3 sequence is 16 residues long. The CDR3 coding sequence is TGTGCCAGCAGCTTAGCGATCGGGGAAGGCTCCTACGAGCAGTACTTC. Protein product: CASSLAIGEGSYEQYF.

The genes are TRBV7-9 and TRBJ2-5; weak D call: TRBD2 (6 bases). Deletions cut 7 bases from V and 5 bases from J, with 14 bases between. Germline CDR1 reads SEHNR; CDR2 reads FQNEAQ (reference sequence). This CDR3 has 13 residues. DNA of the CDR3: TGTGCCAGCAAAACGGGGGTCGCGGAGACCCAGTACTTC. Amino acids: CASKTGVAETQYF.

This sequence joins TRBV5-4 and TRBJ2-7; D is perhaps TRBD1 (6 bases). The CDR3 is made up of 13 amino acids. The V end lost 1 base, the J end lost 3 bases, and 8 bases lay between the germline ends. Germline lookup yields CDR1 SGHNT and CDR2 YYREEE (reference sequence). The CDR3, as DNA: TGTGCCAGCAGCTTGAGGGACAACTACGAGCAGTACTTC. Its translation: CASSLRDNYEQYF.

The CDR3 DNA is TGTGCCAGCAGCAAGGACAGGGGGATTACTATCGAGCAGTACTTC. It codes for CASSKDRGITIEQYF. V usage is TRBV11-2 and J usage is TRBJ2-7; 10 bases line up with TRBD1. V gave up 5 bases and J gave up 6 bases; unmatched junction bases: 10. This CDR3 comprises 15 residues. Germline assignment: CDR1 SGHAT and CDR2 FQNNGV.

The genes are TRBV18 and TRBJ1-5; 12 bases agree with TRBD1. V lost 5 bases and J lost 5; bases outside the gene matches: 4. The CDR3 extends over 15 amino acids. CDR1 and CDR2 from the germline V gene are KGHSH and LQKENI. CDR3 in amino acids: CASSWGQGADQPQHF. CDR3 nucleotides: TGTGCCAGCTCATGGGGACAGGGGGCCGATCAGCCCCAGCATTTT. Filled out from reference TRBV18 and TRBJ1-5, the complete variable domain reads NAGVMQNPRHLVRRRGQEARLRCSPMKGHSHVYWYRQLPEEGLKFMVYLQKENIIDESGMPKERFSAEFPKEGPSILRIQQVVRGDSAAYFCASSWGQGADQPQHFGDGTRLSIL.

The CDR3 region has the DNA TGTGCCAGAACCAAACAGGGGCCGATGGGTGAAGCTTTCTTT. This gives the protein CARTKQGPMGEAFF. The chain links TRBV19 to TRBJ1-1; 7 bases are a match to TRBD1. The CDR3 is 14 amino acids. V lost 9 bases, J lost 7 bases, and 14 bases stayed unmatched. From germline, CDR1 is LNHDA and CDR2 SQIVND (reference sequence).

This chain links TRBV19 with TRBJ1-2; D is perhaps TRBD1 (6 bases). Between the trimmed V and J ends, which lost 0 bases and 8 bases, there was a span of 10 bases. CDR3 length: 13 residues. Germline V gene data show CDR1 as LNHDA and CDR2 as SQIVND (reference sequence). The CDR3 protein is CASSIDRGGGYTF. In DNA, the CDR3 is TGTGCCAGTAGTATAGACAGGGGTGGCGGCTACACCTTC.

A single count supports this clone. The CDR3 sequence: CAISADRGGTEAFF. The CDR3, as DNA: TGTGCCATCAGTGCGGACAGGGGAGGGACTGAAGCTTTCTTT. J is TRBJ1-1 and V is TRBV10-3, with 9 nucleotides matching TRBD1. V was pared by 4 bases and J by 5 bases, with 5 bases of the junction left unmatched. Germline V gives CDR1 ENHRY, CDR2 SYGVKD. The CDR3 has 14 residues.

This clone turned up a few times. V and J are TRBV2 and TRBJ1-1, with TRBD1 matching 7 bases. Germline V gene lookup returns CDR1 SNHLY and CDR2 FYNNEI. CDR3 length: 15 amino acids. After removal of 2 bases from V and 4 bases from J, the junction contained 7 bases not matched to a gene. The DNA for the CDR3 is TGTGCCAGCAGTGAAAGGAGGGACAGCTTCACTGAAGCTTTCTTT. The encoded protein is CASSERRDSFTEAFF.

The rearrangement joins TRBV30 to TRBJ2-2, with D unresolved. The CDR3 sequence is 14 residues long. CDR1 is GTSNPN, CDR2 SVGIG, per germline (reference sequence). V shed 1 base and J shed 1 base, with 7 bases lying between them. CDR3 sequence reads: CAWSGLQNTGELFF. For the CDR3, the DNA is TGTGCCTGGAGTGGGTTACAGAACACCGGGGAGCTGTTTTTT.

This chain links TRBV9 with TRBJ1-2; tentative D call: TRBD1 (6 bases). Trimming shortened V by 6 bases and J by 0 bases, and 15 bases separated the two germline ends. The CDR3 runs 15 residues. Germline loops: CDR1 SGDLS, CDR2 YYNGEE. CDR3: CASTPQGQTNYGYTF. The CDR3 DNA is TGTGCCAGCACCCCTCAAGGACAGACTAACTATGGCTACACCTTC.

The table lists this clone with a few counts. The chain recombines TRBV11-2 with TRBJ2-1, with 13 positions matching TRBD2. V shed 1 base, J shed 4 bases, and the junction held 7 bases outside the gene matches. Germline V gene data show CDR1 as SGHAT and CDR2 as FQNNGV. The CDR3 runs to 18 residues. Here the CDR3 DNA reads TGTGCCAGCAGCTTAGCGTCTGGGGGACTAGCGGGGTACAATGAGCAGTTCTTC. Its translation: CASSLASGGLAGYNEQFF.

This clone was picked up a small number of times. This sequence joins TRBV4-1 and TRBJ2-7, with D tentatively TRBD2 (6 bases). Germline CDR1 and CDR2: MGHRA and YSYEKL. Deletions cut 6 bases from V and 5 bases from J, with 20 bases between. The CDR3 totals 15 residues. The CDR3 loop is CASRDLGLQNNEQYF. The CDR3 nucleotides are TGCGCCAGCAGGGATCTGGGACTCCAGAACAACGAGCAGTACTTC.

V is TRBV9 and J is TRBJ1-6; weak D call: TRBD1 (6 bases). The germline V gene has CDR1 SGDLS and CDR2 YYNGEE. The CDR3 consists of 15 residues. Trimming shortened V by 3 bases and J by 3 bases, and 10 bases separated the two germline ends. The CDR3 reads CASSGGQIYNSPLHF. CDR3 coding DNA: TGTGCCAGCAGCGGAGGACAGATCTATAATTCACCCCTCCACTTT.

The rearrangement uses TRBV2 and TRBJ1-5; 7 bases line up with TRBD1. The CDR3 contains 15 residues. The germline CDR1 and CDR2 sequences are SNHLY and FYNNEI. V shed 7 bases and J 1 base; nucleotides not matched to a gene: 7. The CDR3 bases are TGTGCCAGCACCGGACAGGAAGGGAGCAATCAGCCCCAGCATTTT. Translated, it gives CASTGQEGSNQPQHF.

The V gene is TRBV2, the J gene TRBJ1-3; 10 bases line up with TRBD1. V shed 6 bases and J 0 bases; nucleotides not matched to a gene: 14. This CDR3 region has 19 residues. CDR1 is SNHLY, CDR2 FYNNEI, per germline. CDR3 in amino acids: CASRLDRGLITSSGNTIYF. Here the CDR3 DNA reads TGTGCCAGCAGATTAGACAGGGGGCTCATTACTAGCTCTGGAAACACCATATATTTT.